What follows is one TCR beta chain and its context. The CDR3 is 16 residues long. Germline CDR1 MNHEY, CDR2 SVGEGT. The V gene end was trimmed by 2 bases and the J gene end by 8 bases; junction bases not matched to a gene: 14. The data belong to a study of blood T cell repertoires in COVID-19. As for the study in general: The origin of the acute and convalescent COVID-19 samples was the United States, Italy and Spain.

This table comes from immunoSEQ multiplex PCR, and its TCRdb copy is limited to in-frame clones, with some not included. This sample has 300,000 to 450,000 clones; more than 70% occur once, and the top ten carry 1.2%. The chain has TRBV6-2 or TRBV6-3 and TRBJ1-2; 7 bases line up with TRBD1. This TCR was sampled from a woman in her late teens or twenties who had recovered from COVID-19. Sequencing was done on a sample of PBMCs or T cells enriched from blood (not recorded which). In nucleotides, the CDR3 is TGTGCCAGCAGTTACCCCGGACAGGCCGATAGGGAAGGCTACACCTTC. As protein: CASSYPGQADREGYTF.